This is a list of T cell receptor beta chains from one sample in a study of T cell clones after liver transplantation. Data came from immunoSEQ multiplex PCR; TCRdb stores just in-frame clones and leaves some out. The repertoire includes about 15,000 clones, 82% of them detected once, and 28% sits in the top ten. The sequencing here drew on CD8+ T cells from blood, taken approximately 4 years after liver transplant. The receptors were gathered from a human patient who received a liver transplant. Some T cells may be provided by the graft donor. CDR3s include the opening cysteine and the closing phenylalanine or tryptophan. The D gene is left open where the match is weak. Only some rows state a clone size, as once, few, many or a class for expanded clones.

clone_size	v_call	j_call	d_call	cdr3_aa	cdr3_nt
NA	TRBV5-1	TRBJ2-1	NA	CASSPDTYNEQFF	TGCGCCAGCAGCCCGGACACTTACAATGAGCAGTTCTTC
NA	TRBV27	TRBJ2-2	NA	CASSPGTNTGELFF	TGTGCCAGCAGTCCCGGGACGAACACCGGGGAGCTGTTTTTT
NA	TRBV19	TRBJ2-3	NA	CASRLQGGADTQYF	TGTGCCAGTAGACTCCAGGGGGGCGCAGATACGCAGTATTTT
NA	TRBV19	TRBJ1-5	NA	CASSMAGGGQPQHF	TGTGCCAGTAGTATGGCGGGAGGTGGCCAGCCCCAGCATTTT
NA	TRBV29-1	TRBJ2-7	TRBD1	CSVEGGTGHTSYEQYF	TGCAGCGTCGAGGGGGGGACAGGGCATACCTCCTACGAGCAGTACTTC
NA	TRBV29-1	TRBJ2-5	TRBD1	CSVERTGAWETQYF	TGCAGCGTTGAAAGGACAGGGGCGTGGGAGACCCAGTACTTC
few	TRBV6-6	TRBJ1-1	NA	CASSYYAAEAFF	TGTGCCAGCAGTTACTATGCAGCTGAAGCTTTCTTT
NA	TRBV5-1	TRBJ2-1	NA	CASSEGTYPKFF	TGCGCCAGCAGCGAGGGGACATATCCCAAATTCTTC
NA	TRBV11-2	TRBJ2-7	NA	CASSFYGEATRGPYEQYF	TGTGCCAGCAGCTTCTACGGAGAAGCCACACGCGGCCCCTACGAGCAGTACTTC
NA	TRBV9	TRBJ2-2	NA	CASSVGWGAGELFF	TGTGCCAGCAGCGTTGGGTGGGGCGCCGGGGAGCTGTTTTTT
NA	TRBV11-2	TRBJ2-1	TRBD2	CASSARGLAGSYNEQFF	TGTGCCAGCAGCGCTAGGGGACTAGCGGGATCTTACAATGAGCAGTTCTTC
NA	TRBV15	TRBJ1-2	TRBD1	CATSSPGQAYGYTF	TGTGCCACCAGCAGCCCCGGACAGGCCTATGGCTACACCTTC
few	TRBV4-1	TRBJ1-1	NA	CASSQELPNTEAFF	TGTGCCAGCAGCCAAGAACTGCCGAACACTGAAGCTTTCTTT
NA	TRBV4-1	TRBJ1-2	NA	CASSQVRGVHYGYTF	TGCGCCAGCAGCCAAGTCAGGGGAGTTCACTATGGCTACACCTTC
NA	TRBV4-1	TRBJ1-1	NA	CASSQVPGKHTEAFF	TGCGCCAGCAGCCAAGTTCCAGGGAAGCACACTGAAGCTTTCTTT
once	TRBV6-6	TRBJ1-5	NA	CASSATTGRGNQPQHF	TGTGCCAGCAGTGCGACGACGGGACGAGGCAATCAGCCCCAGCATTTT
few	TRBV7-8	TRBJ2-5	NA	CASSLEAVVEETQYF	TGTGCCAGCAGCTTAGAAGCGGTTGTCGAAGAGACCCAGTACTTC